Below are 9 T cell receptor beta chains sequenced from a single sample in a study of CDR3 diversity in severe acne. MiXCR, applied by TCRdb to the PCR reads, yields one record per CDR3 protein. The data hold over 85,000 distinct CDR3 sequences, with roughly half observed a single time. Sequenced input: blood. These receptor sequences come from a male donor with acne.

This clonotype was seen just once. The chain is built from TRBV7-3 and TRBJ2-1, with 8 bases aligning to TRBD2. V trimming: 2 bases; J trimming: 5 bases; junction bases outside the gene matches: 5. The CDR3 consists of 15 residues. Germline lookup yields CDR1 SGHTA and CDR2 FQGTGA. The CDR3 sequence is CASSLRGRSNNEQFF. The CDR3 DNA sequence: TGTGCCAGCAGCTTACGCGGGAGGTCCAACAATGAGCAGTTCTTC.

The chain uses TRBV24-1 and TRBJ1-2; D is possibly TRBD1 (6 bases). Trimming stripped 4 bases from V and 6 bases from J, with 14 bases between. Germline CDR1 reads KGHDR; CDR2 reads SFDVKD. The CDR3 consists of 14 residues. The CDR3 DNA sequence: TGTGCCACCAGTGAACACACAGGGTATGATGGCTACACCTTC. Its translation is CATSEHTGYDGYTF.

The chain carries TRBV20-1 and TRBJ2-3; the match to TRBD2 covers 13 bases. Germline assignment: CDR1 DFQATT and CDR2 SNEGSKA (reference sequence). V was pared by 3 bases and J by 2 bases, with 14 bases of the junction left unmatched. This CDR3 spans 19 amino acids. CDR3 amino acids: CSARKKGLAGSKVTDTQYF. The CDR3 nucleotides are TGCAGTGCTAGGAAGAAGGGACTAGCGGGGTCCAAGGTCACAGATACGCAGTATTTT.

On this clonotype: Given a much more abundant clone one base away, this may be a read error. V and J are TRBV7-8 and TRBJ1-5; 7 positions match TRBD1. The V gene's germline CDR1 is SGHVS and CDR2 FQNEAQ. The CDR3 consists of 15 residues. CDR3 region: CAGSGVTGARQPQHF. CDR3 DNA: TGTGCCGGCAGCGGGGTAACAGGGGCCCGTCAGCCCCAGCATTTT.

This chain connects TRBV7-9 to TRBJ2-7, with 9 bases matching TRBD1. The V gene's germline CDR1 is SEHNR and CDR2 FQNEAQ (reference sequence). With 5 bases clipped from V and 3 bases from J, the junction kept 8 bases outside the gene matches. CDR3 length equals 15 residues. The CDR3 nucleotides read TGTGCCAGCAGCCACCGGGACAGGGTTATCTACGAGCAGTACTTC. This sequence encodes CASSHRDRVIYEQYF.

This clonotype was detected ten times or more. CDR3 in DNA: TGTGCCAGCAGTGACGTTCGGGAGGCGCCTTCCTATGGCTACACCTTC. Encoded protein: CASSDVREAPSYGYTF. V gene TRBV6-4 combines with J gene TRBJ1-2; D is ambiguous. Trimming took off 2 bases at V and 4 bases at J, with 17 bases between the two ends. The CDR3 has 16 amino acids. CDR1 and CDR2 from the germline V gene are MRHNA and SNTAGT.

This clonotype occurred many times. This sequence joins TRBV14 and TRBJ1-1; D call uncertain. The CDR3 length is 12 residues. V shed 3 bases and J shed 5 bases, with 7 bases lying between them. Germline assignment: CDR1 SGHDN and CDR2 FVKESK. The CDR3 sequence is CASSHLGTEAFF. The CDR3 DNA reads as TGTGCCAGCAGCCATCTGGGAACTGAAGCTTTCTTT.

This clonotype was picked up a small number of times. V usage is TRBV20-1 and J usage is TRBJ2-2; TRBD1 might be the D (6 bases). Germline CDR1 reads DFQATT; CDR2 reads SNEGSKA (reference sequence). The CDR3 is made up of 8 amino acids. V was pared by 6 bases and J by 13 bases, with 6 bases between. The CDR3 DNA reads TGCAGTGCCAGGGGGCTGTTTTTT. Translated: CSARGLFF.

In the case of this clonotype: A read error may explain this, as a much larger clone is one base away. The chain uses TRBV20-1 and TRBJ2-3; no definite D call. Germline loops: CDR1 DFQATT, CDR2 SNEGSKA (reference sequence). The CDR3 runs 12 residues. The CDR3 DNA is TGCGGTGCTAATCGTTTCGGAAATACGCAGTATTTT. Protein sequence: CGANRFGNTQYF.